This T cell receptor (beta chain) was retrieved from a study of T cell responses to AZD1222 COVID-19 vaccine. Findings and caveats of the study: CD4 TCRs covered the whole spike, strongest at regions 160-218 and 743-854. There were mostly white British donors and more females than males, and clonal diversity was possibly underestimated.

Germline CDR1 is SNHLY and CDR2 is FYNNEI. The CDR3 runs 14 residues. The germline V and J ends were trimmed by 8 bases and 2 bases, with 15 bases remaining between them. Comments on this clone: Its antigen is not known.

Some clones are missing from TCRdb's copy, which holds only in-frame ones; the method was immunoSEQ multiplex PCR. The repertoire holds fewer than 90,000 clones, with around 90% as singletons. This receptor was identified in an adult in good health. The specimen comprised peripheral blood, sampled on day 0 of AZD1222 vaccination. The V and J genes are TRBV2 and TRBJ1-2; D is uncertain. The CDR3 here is CASLGAGPNYGYTF. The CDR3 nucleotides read TGTGCCAGCCTGGGAGCAGGACCCAACTATGGCTACACCTTC. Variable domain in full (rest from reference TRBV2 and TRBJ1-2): EPEVTQTPSHQVTQMGQEVILRCVPISNHLYFYWYRQILGQKVEFLVSFYNNEISEKSEIFDDQFSVERPDGSNFTLKIRSTKLEDSAMYFCASLGAGPNYGYTFGSGTRLTVV.